This T cell receptor beta chain was profiled in a study of cytomegalovirus exposure and HLA in healthy donors. Primers: 60 Vbeta forward and 13 Jbeta reverse. Sequenced by immunoSEQ multiplex PCR; TCRdb stores in-frame clones only, minus some. This sample has fewer than 250,000 clones, with 76% found just once. In its sample, this clone was seen a few times. Its target is unknown. General observations from the study: Later analysis placed DRB1 highest and HLA-C lowest in TCR association rates, which differed by HLA locus.

Each donor was healthy, and each was a bone marrow donor. The CDR3 contains 13 residues. Trimming stripped 10 bases from V and 1 base from J, with 10 bases between. The germline gives CDR1 MDHEN, CDR2 SYDVKM. The V gene is TRBV28, the J gene TRBJ2-2; D is undetermined. This TCR was sampled from a man aged 18 to 29 in good health and CMV-seronegative. The sequencing sample was made of PBMCs. The DNA of the CDR3 is TGTGCCATCGGCCGACTGAACACCGGGGAGCTGTTTTTT. As protein: CAIGRLNTGELFF. Using reference TRBV28 and TRBJ2-2 for the parts outside the CDR3, the full variable domain is DVKVTQSSRYLVKRTGEKVFLECVQDMDHENMFWYRQDPGLGLRLIYFSYDVKMKEKGDIPEGYSVSREKKERFSLILESASTNQTSMYLCAIGRLNTGELFFGEGSRLTVL.